This is a list of T cell receptor beta chains from one sample in a study of T cells in Graves' hyperthyroidism and ophthalmopathy. Each CDR3 protein is one row after TCRdb ran MiXCR on the multiplex PCR reads. Of 610,000 or so distinct CDR3 sequences in the sample, around 42% were seen once. The sequenced material came from peripheral blood or thyroid tissue (not recorded which). Receptor source: a woman younger than 35 with Graves' hyperthyroidism. Both conserved end residues are trimmed from each CDR3. Only some rows state a clone size, as once, few, many or a class for expanded clones.

TRBV6-5 | many | ASSDRDRSSEQY
TRBV7-8 | . | ASSSYLDEQPQH
TRBV6-1 | . | ASKSGSGSEAF
TRBV5-6 | many | ASSLQPGGAVGYT
TRBV29-1 | many | SVRAGGDGNQPQH
TRBV6-5 | . | ASRLGGGPQEQY
TRBV5-6 | many | ASSFAPYQETQY
TRBV20-1 | . | GATGGIEAGELF
TRBV5-1 | many | ASSPGPTGLGNTIY
TRBV14 | many | ASSSSPNTEAF
TRBV2 | many | ASSRQGSEGYT
TRBV15 | . | ATSRGGSGSRYNEQF
TRBV7-2 | many | ASSPLTILETQY
TRBV7-8 | . | ASSVNTQEQF